One and the same sample provided the 8 T cell receptor beta chains below, sequenced in a study of Graves' ophthalmopathy and Graves' hyperthyroidism. The study amplified TCR beta CDR3 regions using RNA transcripts. HTBI-primed RT-PCR formed the first round, and a multiplex PCR formed the second. TCRdb itself ran the multiplex PCR reads through MiXCR, one entry per CDR3 protein. The table shows about 550,000 distinct CDR3 sequences, with less than 45% occurring only once. Material for sequencing was peripheral blood or thyroid tissue (not recorded which). These receptors were collected from an adult man with Graves' hyperthyroidism.

This clonotype was counted ten times or more. The V gene is TRBV9, the J gene TRBJ1-1, with TRBD1 matching over 12 bases. Germline V CDR1 and CDR2: SGDLS, YYNGEE. The CDR3 runs to 16 residues. The V and J ends lost 4 bases and 3 bases, in that order; junction bases with no gene match: 7. CDR3 nucleotides: TGTGCCAGCAGCAGGGACAGGGGGCTAGAGGACACTGAAGCTTTCTTT. Amino acid sequence: CASSRDRGLEDTEAFF.

The gene calls are TRBV20-1 and TRBJ2-5; 9 nucleotides line up with TRBD1. The CDR3 runs 13 residues. The V gene end was trimmed by 3 bases and the J gene end by 5 bases; junction bases not matched to a gene: 4. Germline V gives CDR1 DFQATT, CDR2 SNEGSKA (reference sequence). CDR3 bases: TGCAGTGCTAGCACCGGGACAGGGGAGACCCAGTACTTC. Its protein is CSASTGTGETQYF.

The genes are TRBV6-5 and TRBJ1-5; perhaps TRBD1 as D (5 bases). The CDR3 contains 13 residues. The germline V and J ends were trimmed by 4 bases and 6 bases, with 10 bases remaining between them. CDR1 and CDR2 (germline): MNHEY, SVGAGI. DNA of the CDR3: TGTGCCAGCAGTTCAACTAGGGGTCAGCCCCAGCATTTT. It codes for CASSSTRGQPQHF.

This clonotype was counted many times. The chain employs TRBV19 and TRBJ1-3; tentative D call: TRBD1 (6 bases). This CDR3 is 15 amino acids long. V was clipped by 2 bases and J by 5 bases, with 13 bases between them. Germline CDR1 reads LNHDA; CDR2 reads SQIVND (reference sequence). CDR3 sequence (DNA): TGTGCCAGTAGTATAACTCCAGGGGATCGAAACACCATATATTTT. This encodes CASSITPGDRNTIYF.

This chain uses TRBV7-3 with TRBJ2-2; 13 positions match TRBD2. The CDR3 extends over 18 amino acids. CDR1 is SGHTA, CDR2 FQGTGA, per germline. Trimming removed 6 bases from V and 3 bases from J; junction bases left unmatched: 10. The CDR3 here is CASRLWTSGGADTGELFF. The CDR3 nucleotides are TGTGCCAGCAGACTATGGACTAGCGGGGGCGCGGACACCGGGGAGCTGTTTTTT.

This chain links TRBV30 with TRBJ1-6; no clear D. CDR3 length: 13 amino acids. Germline V gene lookup returns CDR1 GTSNPN and CDR2 SVGIG (reference sequence). Trimming removed 3 bases from V and 7 bases from J, with 10 bases in between. The CDR3 DNA sequence: TGTGCCTGGAGCGGCGGGGAAAATTCACCCCTCCACTTT. It translates to CAWSGGENSPLHF.

This clonotype was counted ten times or more. V usage is TRBV6-5 and J usage is TRBJ2-7; no definite D call. Germline V gives CDR1 MNHEY, CDR2 SVGAGI. The V and J ends lost 4 bases and 7 bases respectively, with 14 bases between them. This CDR3 is 13 amino acids long. CDR3: CASSSNGLGEQYF. Here the CDR3 DNA reads TGTGCCAGCAGTTCTAACGGGTTGGGGGAGCAGTACTTC.

As to this clonotype: A clone one base away is much larger, so this may be a read error. The chain links TRBV2 to TRBJ1-1, with D hard to call. Germline V gene lookup returns CDR1 SNHLY and CDR2 FYNNEI. The CDR3 covers 14 residues. CDR3 residues: CASSEGISVTEALF. The CDR3, as DNA: TGTGCCAGCAGTGAAGGGATTTCAGTGACTGAAGCTCTCTTT.